This T cell receptor (beta chain) was obtained from a study of T cell responses to AZD1222 COVID-19 vaccine. The repertoire was sequenced with immunoSEQ multiplex PCR; TCRdb's copy has only in-frame clones and lacks some. The sample has about 120,000 clones, more than 80% seen once. General study findings and limits: Sampled repertoires all dated from after the peak T cell response. Nearly half of the spike-specific TCRs reportedly recognize variant regions that carry no mutations.

Per germline, CDR1 SGHAT and CDR2 FQNNGV. Trimming left V 6 bases short and J 5 bases short, with 20 bases between. The CDR3 contains 15 residues. This clone was seen once. Its target is unknown. The V gene is TRBV11-2, the J gene TRBJ2-7; a possible D gene is TRBD2 (6 bases). This sequence was found in an adult in good health. The specimen comprised peripheral blood, sampled on day 0 of AZD1222 vaccination. CDR3 sequence (DNA): TGTGCCAGCAGAGGCTCGGGGGTAATCGGGAACGAGCAGTACTTC. Amino acid sequence: CASRGSGVIGNEQYF.